This TCR beta chain originates from a study of cytomegalovirus exposure and HLA in healthy donors. CDR3 size: 13 residues. V dropped 2 bases and J dropped 6 bases, with 10 bases sitting between them. Germline V lookup: CDR1 SEHNR, CDR2 FQNEAQ (reference sequence). This clone occurred a few times. 60 Vbeta and 13 Jbeta primers were used in PCR. Using immunoSEQ multiplex PCR, the repertoire was profiled, and TCRdb retains in-frame clones only, with some absent. The sample lists about 130,000 clones, roughly 74% occurring once. Sequencing was carried out using PBMCs. The receptor's source is a woman aged 45-65 years in good health and CMV-seropositive. This sequence joins TRBV7-9 and TRBJ1-1; tentatively, D is TRBD1 (6 bases). CDR3 in DNA: TGTGCCAGCAGCTTAAAGGGGGAGTCTGAAGCTTTCTTT. Translating gives CASSLKGESEAFF.